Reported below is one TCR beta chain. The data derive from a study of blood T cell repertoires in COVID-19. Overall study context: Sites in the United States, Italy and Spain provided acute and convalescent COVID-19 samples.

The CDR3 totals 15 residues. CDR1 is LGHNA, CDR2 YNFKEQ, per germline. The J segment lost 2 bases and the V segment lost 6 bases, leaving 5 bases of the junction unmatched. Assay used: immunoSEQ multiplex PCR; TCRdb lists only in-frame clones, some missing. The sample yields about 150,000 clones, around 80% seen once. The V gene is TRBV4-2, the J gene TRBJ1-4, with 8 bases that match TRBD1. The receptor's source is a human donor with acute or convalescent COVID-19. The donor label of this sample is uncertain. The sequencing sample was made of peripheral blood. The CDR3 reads CASRGQVGTNEKLFF. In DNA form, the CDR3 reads TGTGCCAGCAGGGGACAGGTAGGGACTAATGAAAAACTGTTTTTT.